This TCR beta chain was sequenced in a study of T cells in Graves' hyperthyroidism and ophthalmopathy. In this sample, this clonotype turned up many times. Its specificity is not known. The CDR3 contains 14 residues. The germline V and J ends were trimmed by 3 bases and 3 bases, with 10 bases remaining between them. CDR1 is KGHSH, CDR2 LQKENI, per germline. Amplification yielded TCR beta CDR3 regions, with RNA transcripts as the source. Initially, a first-round RT-PCR of the TCR CDR3 employed the HTBI primer set. MiXCR, run by TCRdb on the multiplex PCR reads, gives a single entry per CDR3 protein. The table lists more than 550,000 distinct CDR3 sequences, roughly a sixth of them singletons. Study-level points and caveats: Blood also showed most of the thyroid clonotypes that were expanded above 0.001. For ophthalmopathy, model prediction preceded onset by a median roughly 6.2 months.

Sequencing was performed on blood. This receptor was taken from a woman between 45 and 60 years old with Graves' hyperthyroidism that later progressed to Graves' ophthalmopathy. The chain joins TRBV18 to TRBJ2-3; D is undetermined. In DNA form, the CDR3 reads TGTGCCAGCTCACCTGGCTTTATTACAGATACGCAGTATTTT. It yields the protein CASSPGFITDTQYF.